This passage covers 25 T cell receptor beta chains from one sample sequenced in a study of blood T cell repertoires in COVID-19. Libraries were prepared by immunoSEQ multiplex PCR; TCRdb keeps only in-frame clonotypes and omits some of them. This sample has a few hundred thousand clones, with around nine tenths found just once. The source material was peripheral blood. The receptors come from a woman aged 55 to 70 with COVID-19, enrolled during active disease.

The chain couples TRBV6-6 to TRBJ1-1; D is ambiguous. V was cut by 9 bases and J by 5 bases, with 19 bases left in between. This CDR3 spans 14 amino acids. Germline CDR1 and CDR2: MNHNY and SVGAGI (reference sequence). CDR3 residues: CASFPRPRGTEAFF. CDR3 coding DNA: TGTGCCAGTTTCCCTCGGCCCCGAGGGACTGAAGCTTTCTTT.

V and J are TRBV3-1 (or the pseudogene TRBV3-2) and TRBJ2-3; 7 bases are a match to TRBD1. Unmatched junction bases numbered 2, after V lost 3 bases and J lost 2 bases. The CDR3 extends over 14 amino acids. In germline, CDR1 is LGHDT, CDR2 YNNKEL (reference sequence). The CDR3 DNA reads TGTGCCAGCAGCCATACAGGGGTCACAGATACGCAGTATTTT. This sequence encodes CASSHTGVTDTQYF.

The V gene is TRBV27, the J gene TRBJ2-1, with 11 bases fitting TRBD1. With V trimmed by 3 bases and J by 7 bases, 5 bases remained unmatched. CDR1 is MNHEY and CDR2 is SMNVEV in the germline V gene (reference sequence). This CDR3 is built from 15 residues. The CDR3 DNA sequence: TGTGCCAGCAGTTTCCCGGGACAGGGGGTAAATGAGCAGTTCTTC. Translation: CASSFPGQGVNEQFF.

CDR3 DNA: TGTGCCAGCAGCTTACAGCGGGGGGAGGAGCAGTTCTTC. Translated, it gives CASSLQRGEEQFF. V is TRBV7-3 and J is TRBJ2-1; 9 bases fit TRBD2. The CDR3 spans 13 residues. In germline, CDR1 is SGHTA, CDR2 FQGTGA. The V and J ends lost 2 bases and 10 bases, in that order; junction bases with no gene match: 3.

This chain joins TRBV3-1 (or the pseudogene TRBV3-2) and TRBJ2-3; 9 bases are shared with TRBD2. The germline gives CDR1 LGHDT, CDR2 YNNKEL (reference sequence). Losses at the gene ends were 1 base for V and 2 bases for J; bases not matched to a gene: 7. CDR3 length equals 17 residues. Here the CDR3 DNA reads TGTGCCAGCAGCCAAGTTTCGGGACTAGCTATCACAGATACGCAGTATTTT. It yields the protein CASSQVSGLAITDTQYF.

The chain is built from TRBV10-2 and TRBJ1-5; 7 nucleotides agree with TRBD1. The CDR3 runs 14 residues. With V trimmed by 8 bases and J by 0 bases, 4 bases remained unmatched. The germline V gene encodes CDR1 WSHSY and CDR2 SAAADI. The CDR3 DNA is TGCGCCAGCCGGGACAGTTATAGCAATCAGCCCCAGCATTTT. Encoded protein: CASRDSYSNQPQHF.

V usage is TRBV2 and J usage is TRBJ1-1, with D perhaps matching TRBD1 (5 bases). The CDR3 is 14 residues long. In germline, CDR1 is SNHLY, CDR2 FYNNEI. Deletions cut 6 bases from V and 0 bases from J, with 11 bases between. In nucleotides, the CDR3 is TGTGCCAGCAGCCCAGGGTTCATGAACACTGAAGCTTTCTTT. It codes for CASSPGFMNTEAFF.

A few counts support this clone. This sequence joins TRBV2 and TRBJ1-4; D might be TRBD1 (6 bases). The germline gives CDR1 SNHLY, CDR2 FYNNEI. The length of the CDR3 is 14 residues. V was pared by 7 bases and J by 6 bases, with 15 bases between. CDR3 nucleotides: TGTGCCAGCATCCCCGGGGGGCTCGATGAAAAACTGTTTTTT. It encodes CASIPGGLDEKLFF.

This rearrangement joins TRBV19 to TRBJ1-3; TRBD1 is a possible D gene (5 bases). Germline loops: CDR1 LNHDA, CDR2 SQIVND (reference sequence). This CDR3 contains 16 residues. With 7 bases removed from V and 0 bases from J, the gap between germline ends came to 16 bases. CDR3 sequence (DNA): TGTGCCAGTACCCGACAGCCCATTACCTCTGGAAACACCATATATTTT. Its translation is CASTRQPITSGNTIYF.

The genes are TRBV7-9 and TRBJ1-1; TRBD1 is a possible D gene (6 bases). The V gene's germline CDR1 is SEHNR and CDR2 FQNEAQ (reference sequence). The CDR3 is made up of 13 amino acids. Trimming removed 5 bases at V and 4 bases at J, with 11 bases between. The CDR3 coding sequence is TGTGCCAGCAGCCAATCAGGGGCCACTGAAGCTTTCTTT. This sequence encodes CASSQSGATEAFF.

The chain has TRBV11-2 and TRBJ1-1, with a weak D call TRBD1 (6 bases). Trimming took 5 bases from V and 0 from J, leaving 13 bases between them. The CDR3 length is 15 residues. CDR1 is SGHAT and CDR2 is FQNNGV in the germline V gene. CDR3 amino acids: CASSLRGGMNTEAFF. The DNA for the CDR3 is TGTGCCAGCAGCCTGCGGGGGGGCATGAACACTGAAGCTTTCTTT.

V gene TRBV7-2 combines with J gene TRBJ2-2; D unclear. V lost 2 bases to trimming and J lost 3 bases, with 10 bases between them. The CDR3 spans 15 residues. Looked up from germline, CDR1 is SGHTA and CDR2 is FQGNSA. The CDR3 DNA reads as TGTGCCAGCAGCTTAACCCAGTTGTACACCGGGGAGCTGTTTTTT. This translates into CASSLTQLYTGELFF.

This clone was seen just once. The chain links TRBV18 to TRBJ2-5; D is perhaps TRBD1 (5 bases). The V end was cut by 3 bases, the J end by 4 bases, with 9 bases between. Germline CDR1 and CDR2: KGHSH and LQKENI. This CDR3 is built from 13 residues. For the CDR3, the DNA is TGTGCCAGCTCACCTCAAGGGGTAGAGACCCAGTACTTC. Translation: CASSPQGVETQYF.

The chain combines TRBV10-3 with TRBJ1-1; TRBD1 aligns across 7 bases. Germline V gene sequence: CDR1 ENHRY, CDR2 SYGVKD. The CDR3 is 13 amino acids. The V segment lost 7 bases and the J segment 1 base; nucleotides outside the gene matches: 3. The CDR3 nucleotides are TGTGCCATCACCGACAGGGCGAACACTGAAGCTTTCTTT. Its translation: CAITDRANTEAFF.

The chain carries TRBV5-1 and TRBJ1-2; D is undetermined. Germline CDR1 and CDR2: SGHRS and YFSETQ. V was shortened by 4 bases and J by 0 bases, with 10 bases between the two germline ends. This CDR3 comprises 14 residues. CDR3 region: CASSPELANYGYTF. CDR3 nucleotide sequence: TGCGCCAGCAGCCCTGAATTAGCTAACTATGGCTACACCTTC.

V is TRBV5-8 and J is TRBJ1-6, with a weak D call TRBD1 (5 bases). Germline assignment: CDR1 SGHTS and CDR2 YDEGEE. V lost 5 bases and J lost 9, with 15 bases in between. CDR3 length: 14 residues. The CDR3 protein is CASSGGVIFSPLHF. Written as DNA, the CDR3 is TGTGCCAGCAGTGGGGGGGTTATTTTTTCACCCCTCCACTTT.

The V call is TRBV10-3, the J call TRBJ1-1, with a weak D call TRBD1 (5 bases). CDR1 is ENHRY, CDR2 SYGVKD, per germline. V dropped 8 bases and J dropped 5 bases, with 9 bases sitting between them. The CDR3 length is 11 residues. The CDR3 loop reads CAISQGTEAFF. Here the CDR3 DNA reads TGTGCCATCTCGCAGGGTACTGAAGCTTTCTTT.

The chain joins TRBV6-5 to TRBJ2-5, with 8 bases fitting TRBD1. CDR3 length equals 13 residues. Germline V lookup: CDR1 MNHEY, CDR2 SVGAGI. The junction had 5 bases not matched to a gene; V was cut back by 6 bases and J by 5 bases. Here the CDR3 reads CASSPGGLETQYF. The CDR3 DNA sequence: TGTGCCAGCAGCCCAGGGGGCTTGGAGACCCAGTACTTC.

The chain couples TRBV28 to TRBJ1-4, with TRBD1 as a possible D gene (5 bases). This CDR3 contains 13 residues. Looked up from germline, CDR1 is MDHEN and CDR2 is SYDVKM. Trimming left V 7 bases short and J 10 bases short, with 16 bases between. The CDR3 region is CASTDRRVGKLFF. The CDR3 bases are TGTGCCAGCACTGACAGAAGGGTCGGAAAACTGTTTTTT.

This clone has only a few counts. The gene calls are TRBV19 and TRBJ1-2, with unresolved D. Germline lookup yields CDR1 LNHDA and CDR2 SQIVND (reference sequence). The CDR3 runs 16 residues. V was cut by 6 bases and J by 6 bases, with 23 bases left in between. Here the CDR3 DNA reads TGTGCCAGTAGGGCTTCTGGTGCGGGAGGGATACATGGCTACACCTTC. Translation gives CASRASGAGGIHGYTF.

DNA of the CDR3: TGTGCCAGCAGTTTGATAGCGGGGACCTACGAGCAGTACTTC. This translates into CASSLIAGTYEQYF. The chain carries TRBV6-5 and TRBJ2-7; 8 nucleotides agree with TRBD2. This CDR3 has 14 residues. V trimming: 4 bases; J trimming: 2 bases; junction bases outside the gene matches: 4. Germline V gene data show CDR1 as MNHEY and CDR2 as SVGAGI.

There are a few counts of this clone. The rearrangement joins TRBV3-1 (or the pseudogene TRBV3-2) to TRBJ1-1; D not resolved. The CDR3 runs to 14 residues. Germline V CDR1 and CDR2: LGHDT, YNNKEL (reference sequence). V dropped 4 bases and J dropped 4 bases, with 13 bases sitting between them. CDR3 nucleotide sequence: TGTGCCAGCAGCCTGCCTGGGCGGGCCACTGAAGCTTTCTTT. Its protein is CASSLPGRATEAFF.

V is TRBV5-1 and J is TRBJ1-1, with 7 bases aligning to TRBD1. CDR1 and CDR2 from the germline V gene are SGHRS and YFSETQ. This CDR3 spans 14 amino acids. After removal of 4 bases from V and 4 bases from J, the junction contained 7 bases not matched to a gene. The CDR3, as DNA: TGCGCCAGCAGCCGCAACAGGGGAGCCACTGAAGCTTTCTTT. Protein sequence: CASSRNRGATEAFF.

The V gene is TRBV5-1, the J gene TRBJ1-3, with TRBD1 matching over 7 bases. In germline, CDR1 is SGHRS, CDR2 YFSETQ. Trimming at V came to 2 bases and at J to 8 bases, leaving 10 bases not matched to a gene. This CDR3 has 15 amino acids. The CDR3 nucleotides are TGCGCCAGCAGCTTCCAACAGGGGATTACAGACACCATATATTTT. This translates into CASSFQQGITDTIYF.

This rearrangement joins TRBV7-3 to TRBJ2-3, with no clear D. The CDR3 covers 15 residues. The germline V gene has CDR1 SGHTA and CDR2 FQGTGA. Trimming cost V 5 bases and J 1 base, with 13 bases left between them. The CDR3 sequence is CASSQTRSGTDTQYF. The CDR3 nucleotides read TGTGCCAGCAGCCAAACAAGGAGCGGCACAGATACGCAGTATTTT.